What follows are 22 T cell receptor beta chains derived from one specimen sequenced in a study of OX40 agonist ivuxolimab in advanced cancers. Measured with immunoSEQ multiplex PCR; TCRdb has only the in-frame clones, and not every one. Among around 70,000 clones listed, about 91% were seen once. This specimen was CD4+ or CD8+ T cells sorted from blood, taken in a trial of the OX40 agonist ivuxolimab. Receptors originate from an adult with an advanced solid tumor such as melanoma, head and neck, liver or kidney cancer.

This clone was picked up a small number of times. This chain connects TRBV28 to TRBJ1-6; TRBD1 agrees at 11 bases. The CDR3 covers 14 residues. The V segment lost 10 bases and the J segment 7 bases; nucleotides outside the gene matches: 6. Germline V gene sequence: CDR1 MDHEN, CDR2 SYDVKM. For the CDR3, the DNA is TGTGCCACAGGGACAGGGGGACTCAATTCACCCCTCCACTTT. Its translation: CATGTGGLNSPLHF.

The rearrangement joins TRBV9 to TRBJ2-5; no clear D gene. With 0 bases removed from V and 2 bases from J, the gap between germline ends came to 5 bases. CDR1 is SGDLS, CDR2 YYNGEE, per germline. The CDR3 covers 13 residues. The CDR3 bases are TGTGCCAGCAGCGTAGCTCCACAAGAGACCCAGTACTTC. As protein: CASSVAPQETQYF.

This clone is a singleton in its sample. This chain joins TRBV7-9 and TRBJ2-7, with 9 bases that match TRBD1. The V gene end was trimmed by 4 bases and the J gene end by 5 bases; junction bases not matched to a gene: 18. The CDR3 has 18 residues. Germline lookup yields CDR1 SEHNR and CDR2 FQNEAQ (reference sequence). This chain's CDR3 is CASSSPHRGQGLSDEQYF. CDR3 sequence (DNA): TGTGCCAGCAGCTCTCCGCACCGGGGACAGGGTCTATCGGACGAGCAGTACTTC.

CDR3 in amino acids: CASGPGGPHAEAFF. The CDR3 coding sequence is TGTGCTAGTGGCCCCGGAGGCCCGCACGCTGAAGCTTTCTTT. This chain connects TRBV12-5 to TRBJ1-1; no firm D call. Trimming removed 6 bases at V and 6 bases at J, with 17 bases between. Germline V gene lookup returns CDR1 LGHNT and CDR2 FRNRAP. The CDR3 has 14 amino acids. Looking up the rest from reference TRBV12-5 and TRBJ1-1 gives the full variable domain: DARVTQTPRHKVTEMGQEVTMRCQPILGHNTVFWYRQTMMQGLELLAYFRNRAPLDDSGMPKDRFSAEMPDATLATLKIQPSEPRDSAVYFCASGPGGPHAEAFFGQGTRLTVV.

The chain has TRBV7-2 and TRBJ2-5; 13 bases fit TRBD2. Germline V lookup: CDR1 SGHTA, CDR2 FQGNSA. V was clipped by 5 bases and J by 5 bases; unmatched bases: 8. This CDR3 spans 16 amino acids. In DNA, the CDR3 is TGTGCCAGCAGCACCGGGACTAGCGGGATACGGGAGACCCAGTACTTC. As protein: CASSTGTSGIRETQYF.

The chain carries TRBV7-3 and TRBJ2-3, with D tentatively TRBD1 (6 bases). The CDR3 totals 15 residues. The ends were cut back, 5 bases at V and 1 base at J, with 13 bases in the middle. Germline CDR1 and CDR2: SGHTA and FQGTGA. The CDR3 protein is CASSPRGIGTDTQYF. DNA for the CDR3: TGTGCCAGCAGCCCGAGGGGGATTGGCACAGATACGCAGTATTTT.

The rearrangement uses TRBV7-9 and TRBJ1-4, with D possibly TRBD1 on 5 matching bases. There are 12 residues in the CDR3. Trimming pared 3 bases from V and 6 bases from J, leaving 5 bases between. Germline values: CDR1 SEHNR, CDR2 FQNEAQ (reference sequence). The CDR3 DNA reads TGTGCCAGCAGCTTGACAGATGAAAAACTGTTTTTT. This gives the protein CASSLTDEKLFF.

In this sample, this clone turned up once. V is TRBV7-9 and J is TRBJ2-1; D gene ambiguous. The V end was cut by 5 bases, the J end by 0 bases, with 5 bases between. CDR1 is SEHNR, CDR2 FQNEAQ, per germline (reference sequence). The CDR3 length is 13 residues. Here the CDR3 DNA reads TGTGCCAGCAGCCCCGGCTCCTACAATGAGCAGTTCTTC. Amino acid sequence: CASSPGSYNEQFF.

The chain employs TRBV30 and TRBJ1-4; D is possibly TRBD1 (5 bases). The V gene's germline CDR1 is GTSNPN and CDR2 SVGIG (reference sequence). Trimming removed 7 bases at V and 4 bases at J, with 22 bases between. This CDR3 is 16 amino acids long. This chain's CDR3 is CALQGVPSALNEKLFF. CDR3 sequence (DNA): TGTGCCTTGCAAGGGGTCCCCAGCGCCCTTAATGAAAAACTGTTTTTT.

This chain connects TRBV4-1 to TRBJ1-1; 7 positions agree with TRBD1. The CDR3 length is 14 residues. Trimming removed 1 base from V and 5 bases from J; junction bases left unmatched: 4. The germline CDR1 and CDR2 sequences are MGHRA and YSYEKL. The CDR3 nucleotides read TGCGCCAGCAGCCAAGCCGGCAGGGGGACTGAAGCTTTCTTT. This sequence encodes CASSQAGRGTEAFF.

The chain joins TRBV2 to TRBJ1-1; D may be TRBD1 (6 bases). Germline assignment: CDR1 SNHLY and CDR2 FYNNEI. Trimming shortened V by 7 bases and J by 0 bases, and 12 bases separated the two germline ends. The CDR3 is 14 amino acids. CDR3 residues: CASTRDTLNTEAFF. For the CDR3, the DNA is TGTGCCAGCACCCGGGACACCCTGAACACTGAAGCTTTCTTT.

For the CDR3, the DNA is TGCACCAGCAGCCAACCTCCCTTCGGGGCAAGGTTACATGAGCAGTTCTTC. Encoded protein: CTSSQPPFGARLHEQFF. The rearrangement uses TRBV1 and TRBJ2-1. TRBV1 is described as a pseudogene. The CDR3 contains 17 residues.

The rearrangement joins TRBV10-3 to TRBJ1-3; D may be TRBD1 (5 bases). V lost 8 bases and J 0 bases, leaving 8 bases between the germline ends. Germline V gives CDR1 ENHRY, CDR2 SYGVKD. The CDR3 extends over 13 amino acids. CDR3 sequence: CAIGAGSGNTIYF. DNA for the CDR3: TGTGCCATCGGGGCAGGCTCTGGAAACACCATATATTTT.

The rearrangement joins TRBV30 to TRBJ1-5, with D possibly TRBD1 on 6 matching bases. The CDR3 spans 14 residues. V gave up 0 bases and J gave up 7 bases, with 13 bases separating them. CDR1 is GTSNPN, CDR2 SVGIG, per germline (reference sequence). The CDR3 region is CAWSVVGGLQPQHF. The CDR3 DNA reads as TGTGCCTGGAGTGTAGTGGGGGGGCTACAGCCCCAGCATTTT.

The count of this clone is one. The V and J genes are TRBV9 and TRBJ1-4; D possibly corresponds to TRBD1 (6 bases). Trimming removed 2 bases from V and 0 bases from J, with 11 bases in between. The CDR3 extends over 16 amino acids. Germline assignment: CDR1 SGDLS and CDR2 YYNGEE. Here the CDR3 DNA reads TGTGCCAGCAGCGTGAGGGGGGCAGCAACTAATGAAAAACTGTTTTTT. Translated, it gives CASSVRGAATNEKLFF.

This chain links TRBV6-5 with TRBJ2-5; tentative D call: TRBD1 (6 bases). This CDR3 is built from 11 residues. Trimming cost V 6 bases and J 14 bases, with 16 bases left between them. Germline V gene lookup returns CDR1 MNHEY and CDR2 SVGAGI. The CDR3 sequence: CASSAPTGAYF. The CDR3 DNA sequence: TGTGCCAGCAGCGCCCCGACAGGAGCCTACTTC.

The chain combines TRBV2 with TRBJ1-2, with D possibly matching TRBD1 (5 bases). The germline gives CDR1 SNHLY, CDR2 FYNNEI. V lost 6 bases and J 3 bases, leaving 11 bases between the germline ends. The CDR3 totals 13 residues. As DNA, the CDR3 is TGTGCCAGCAGGGACACAGGAGACTATGGCTACACCTTC. Protein product: CASRDTGDYGYTF. Full variable domain (outside the CDR3, taken from reference TRBV2 and TRBJ1-2): EPEVTQTPSHQVTQMGQEVILRCVPISNHLYFYWYRQILGQKVEFLVSFYNNEISEKSEIFDDQFSVERPDGSNFTLKIRSTKLEDSAMYFCASRDTGDYGYTFGSGTRLTVV.

The chain joins TRBV14 to TRBJ1-2, with 8 bases lining up with TRBD1. The V and J ends lost 6 bases and 3 bases, in that order; junction bases with no gene match: 12. The CDR3 consists of 16 residues. CDR1 and CDR2 from the germline V gene are SGHDN and FVKESK. The chain's CDR3 is CASSQTDRGYDYGYTF. In DNA, the CDR3 is TGTGCCAGCAGTCAAACTGACAGGGGATATGACTATGGCTACACCTTC.

V and J are TRBV19 and TRBJ1-6; D is ambiguous. Trimming left V 6 bases short and J 7 bases short, with 7 bases between. The germline CDR1 and CDR2 sequences are LNHDA and SQIVND (reference sequence). The CDR3 runs to 12 residues. In DNA form, the CDR3 reads TGTGCCAGTAGCCTCAGGAATTCACCCCTCCACTTT. This encodes CASSLRNSPLHF.

This chain links TRBV9 with TRBJ2-2; D gene unclear. V lost 0 bases to trimming and J lost 1 base, with 7 bases between them. Germline CDR1 is SGDLS and CDR2 is YYNGEE. This CDR3 comprises 15 residues. The CDR3 nucleotides are TGTGCCAGCAGCGTAGGACGGCTGAACACCGGGGAGCTGTTTTTT. This encodes CASSVGRLNTGELFF. Looking up the rest from reference TRBV9 and TRBJ2-2 gives the full variable domain: DSGVTQTPKHLITATGQRVTLRCSPRSGDLSVYWYQQSLDQGLQFLIQYYNGEERAKGNILERFSAQQFPDLHSELNLSSLELGDSALYFCASSVGRLNTGELFFGEGSRLTVL.

This clone was seen once. The chain links TRBV30 to TRBJ1-6, with TRBD1 identical over 10 bases. The trim removed 3 bases at V and 7 bases at J, leaving 6 bases unmatched. The germline V gene encodes CDR1 GTSNPN and CDR2 SVGIG (reference sequence). The CDR3 contains 15 residues. The CDR3 DNA sequence: TGTGCCTGGAGAACCGGGACAGGGGTAAATTCACCCCTCCACTTT. This translates into CAWRTGTGVNSPLHF.

The V and J genes are TRBV7-9 and TRBJ1-3; D is unresolved. The length of the CDR3 is 14 residues. V lost 5 bases and J lost 1, with 9 bases in between. CDR1 is SEHNR and CDR2 is FQNEAQ in the germline V gene (reference sequence). CDR3 nucleotide sequence: TGTGCCAGCAGCCGGACTGATTCTGGAAACACCATATATTTT. This translates into CASSRTDSGNTIYF. The full variable domain, with the rest looked up from reference TRBV7-9 and TRBJ1-3, is DTGVSQNPRHKITKRGQNVTFRCDPISEHNRLYWYRQTLGQGPEFLTYFQNEAQLEKSRLLSDRFSAERPKGSFSTLEIQRTEQGDSAMYLCASSRTDSGNTIYFGEGSWLTVV.